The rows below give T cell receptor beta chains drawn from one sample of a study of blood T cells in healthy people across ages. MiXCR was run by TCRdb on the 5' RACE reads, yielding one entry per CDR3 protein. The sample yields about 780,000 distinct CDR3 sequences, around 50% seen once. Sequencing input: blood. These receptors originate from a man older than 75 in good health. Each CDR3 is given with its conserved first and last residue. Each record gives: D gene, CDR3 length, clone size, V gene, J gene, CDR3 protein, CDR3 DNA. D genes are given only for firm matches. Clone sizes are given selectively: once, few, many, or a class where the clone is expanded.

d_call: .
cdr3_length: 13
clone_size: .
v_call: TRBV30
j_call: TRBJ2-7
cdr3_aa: CACDASRASEQYF
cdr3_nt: TGTGCCTGCGATGCGTCCCGGGCCTCCGAGCAGTACTTC

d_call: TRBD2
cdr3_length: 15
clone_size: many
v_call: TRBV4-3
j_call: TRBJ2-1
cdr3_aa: CASSQGGTSDNEQFF
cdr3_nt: TGCGCCAGCAGCCAAGGGGGGACTAGCGACAATGAGCAGTTCTTC

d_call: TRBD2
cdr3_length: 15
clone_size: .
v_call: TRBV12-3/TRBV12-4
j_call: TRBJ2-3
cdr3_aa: CASRVSGAKTDTQYF
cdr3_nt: TGTGCCAGCAGAGTTAGCGGGGCTAAGACAGATACGCAGTATTTT

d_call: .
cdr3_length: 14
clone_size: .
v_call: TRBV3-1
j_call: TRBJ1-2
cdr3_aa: CASSQDLRNYGYTF
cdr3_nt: TGTGCCAGCAGCCAAGATCTGAGGAACTATGGCTACACCTTC

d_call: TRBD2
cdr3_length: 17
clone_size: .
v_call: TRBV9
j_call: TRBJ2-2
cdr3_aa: CASSGLAGAKNTGELFF
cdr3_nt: TGTGCCAGCAGCGGACTAGCGGGAGCGAAGAACACCGGGGAGCTGTTTTTT

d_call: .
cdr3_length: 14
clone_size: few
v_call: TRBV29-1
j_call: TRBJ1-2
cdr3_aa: CSANTRGPNYGYTF
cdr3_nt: TGCAGCGCAAACACCAGGGGTCCTAACTATGGCTACACCTTC

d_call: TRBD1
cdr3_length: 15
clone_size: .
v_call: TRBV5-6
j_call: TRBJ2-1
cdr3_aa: CASMWDRGPYNEQFF
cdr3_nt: TGTGCCAGCATGTGGGACAGGGGACCCTACAATGAGCAGTTCTTC

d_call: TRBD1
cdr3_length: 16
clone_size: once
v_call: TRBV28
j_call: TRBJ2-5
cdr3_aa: CASSLTRDRAQETQYF
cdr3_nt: TGTGCCAGCAGTTTGACGAGGGACAGGGCCCAAGAGACCCAGTACTTC

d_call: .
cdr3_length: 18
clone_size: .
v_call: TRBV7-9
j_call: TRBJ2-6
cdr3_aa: CASSPGHPGRTGANVLTF
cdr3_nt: TGTGCCAGCAGCCCGGGACACCCTGGGAGAACTGGGGCCAACGTCCTGACTTTC

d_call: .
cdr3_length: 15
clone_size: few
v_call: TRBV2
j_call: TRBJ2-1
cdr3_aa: CASSERRRSYNEQFF
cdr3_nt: TGTGCCAGCAGTGAAAGGAGGCGCTCCTACAATGAGCAGTTCTTC

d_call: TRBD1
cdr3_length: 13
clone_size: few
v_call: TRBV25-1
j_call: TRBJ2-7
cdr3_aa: CASTWTGEHEQYF
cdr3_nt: TGTGCCAGCACCTGGACAGGGGAACACGAGCAGTACTTC

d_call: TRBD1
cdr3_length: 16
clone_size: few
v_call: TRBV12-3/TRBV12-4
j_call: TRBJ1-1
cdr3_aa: CASSRGTGGMNTEAFF
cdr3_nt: TGTGCCAGCAGCCGGGGGACAGGGGGAATGAACACTGAAGCTTTCTTT

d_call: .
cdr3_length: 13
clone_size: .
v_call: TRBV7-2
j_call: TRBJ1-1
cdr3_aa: CASTEMAVPEAFF
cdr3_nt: TGTGCCAGCACCGAAATGGCGGTCCCTGAAGCTTTCTTT

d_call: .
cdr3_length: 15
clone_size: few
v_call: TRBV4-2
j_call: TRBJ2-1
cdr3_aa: CASTQLGAFYNEQFF
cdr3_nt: TGTGCCAGCACCCAATTAGGCGCTTTCTACAATGAGCAGTTCTTC

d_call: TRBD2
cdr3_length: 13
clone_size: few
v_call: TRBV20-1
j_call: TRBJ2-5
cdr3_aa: CSAGREGRGTQYF
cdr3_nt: TGCAGTGCTGGAAGGGAGGGTCGGGGGACCCAGTACTTC

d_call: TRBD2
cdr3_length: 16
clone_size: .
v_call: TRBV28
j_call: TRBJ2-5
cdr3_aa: CASSSRTSGRLETQYF
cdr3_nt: TGTGCCAGCAGTTCCCGGACTAGCGGGAGATTGGAGACCCAGTACTTC

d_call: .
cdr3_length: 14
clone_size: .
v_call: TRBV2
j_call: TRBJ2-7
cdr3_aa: CASSELGRENEQYF
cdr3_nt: TGTGCCAGCAGTGAACTCGGGAGAGAAAATGAGCAGTACTTC

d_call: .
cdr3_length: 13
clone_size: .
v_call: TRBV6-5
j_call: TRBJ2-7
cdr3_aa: CASSLSRGHEQYF
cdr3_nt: TGTGCCAGCAGCCTATCCCGAGGACATGAGCAGTACTTC

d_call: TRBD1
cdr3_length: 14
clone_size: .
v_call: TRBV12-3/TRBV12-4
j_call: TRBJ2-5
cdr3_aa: CASSPGQGLNEQYF
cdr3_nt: TGTGCCAGCAGTCCAGGACAGGGGCTAAATGAGCAGTACTTC

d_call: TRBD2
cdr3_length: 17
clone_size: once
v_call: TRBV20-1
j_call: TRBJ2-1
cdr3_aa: CSAHPRAGLASTNEQFF
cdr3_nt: TGCAGTGCCCACCCCAGGGCTGGACTAGCATCAACCAATGAGCAGTTCTTC

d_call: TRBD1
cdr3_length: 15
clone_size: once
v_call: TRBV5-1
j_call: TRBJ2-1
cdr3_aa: CASSGGQGGYNEQFF
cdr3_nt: TGCGCCAGCAGCGGGGGACAGGGGGGCTACAATGAGCAGTTCTTC

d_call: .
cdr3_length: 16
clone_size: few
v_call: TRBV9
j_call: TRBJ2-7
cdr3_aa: CASSVGLTSQSYEQYF
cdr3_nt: TGTGCCAGCAGCGTAGGTCTCACGAGTCAATCCTACGAGCAGTACTTC

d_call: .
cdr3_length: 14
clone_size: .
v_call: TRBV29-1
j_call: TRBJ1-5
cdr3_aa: CSVSGGGSNQPQHF
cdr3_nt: TGCAGCGTTTCGGGGGGCGGGAGCAATCAGCCCCAGCATTTT

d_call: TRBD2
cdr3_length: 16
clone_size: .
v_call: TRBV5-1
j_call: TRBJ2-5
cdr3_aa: CASSLGTRRGRETQYF
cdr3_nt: TGCGCCAGCAGCTTAGGGACTAGACGTGGACGCGAGACCCAGTACTTC

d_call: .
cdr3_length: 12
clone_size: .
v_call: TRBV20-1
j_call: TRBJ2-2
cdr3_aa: CSAKEGTGELFF
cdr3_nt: TGCAGTGCCAAAGAAGGCACCGGGGAGCTGTTTTTT

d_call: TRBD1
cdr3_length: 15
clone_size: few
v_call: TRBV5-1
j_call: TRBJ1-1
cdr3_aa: CASSLAQGAGTEAFF
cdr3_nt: TGCGCCAGCAGCTTGGCCCAGGGGGCCGGCACTGAAGCTTTCTTT

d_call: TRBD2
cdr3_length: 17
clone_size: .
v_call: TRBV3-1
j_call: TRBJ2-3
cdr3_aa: CASSQGSLAGGFHTQYF
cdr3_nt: TGTGCCAGCAGCCAAGGGTCCCTAGCGGGGGGGTTCCATACGCAGTATTTT

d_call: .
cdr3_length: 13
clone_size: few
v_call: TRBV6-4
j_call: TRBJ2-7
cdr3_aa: CASNPGTLYEQYF
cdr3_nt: TGTGCCAGCAACCCCGGAACCTTGTACGAGCAGTACTTC

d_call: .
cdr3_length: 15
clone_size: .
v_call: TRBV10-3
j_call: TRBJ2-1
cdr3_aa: CAISESSGAEYEQFF
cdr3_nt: TGTGCCATCAGTGAGTCGTCGGGGGCTGAGTATGAGCAGTTCTTC

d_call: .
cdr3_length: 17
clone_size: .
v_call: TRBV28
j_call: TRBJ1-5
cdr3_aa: CASSLLFARAVDQPQHF
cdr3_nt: TGTGCCAGCAGTTTATTGTTTGCAAGGGCGGTGGATCAGCCCCAGCATTTT

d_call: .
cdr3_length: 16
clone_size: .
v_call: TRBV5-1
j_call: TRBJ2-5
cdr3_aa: CASSGGSGAEGKTQYF
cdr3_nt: TGCGCCAGCAGCGGTGGATCCGGGGCCGAGGGAAAGACCCAGTACTTC

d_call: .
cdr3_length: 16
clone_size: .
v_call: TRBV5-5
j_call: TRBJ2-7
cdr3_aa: CASSFPEKGDSYEQYF
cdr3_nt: TGTGCCAGCAGCTTCCCGGAGAAGGGGGACTCCTACGAGCAGTACTTC

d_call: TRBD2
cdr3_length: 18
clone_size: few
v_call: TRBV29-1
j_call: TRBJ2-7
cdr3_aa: CSVEGGGLAGSGTYEQYF
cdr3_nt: TGCAGCGTTGAGGGGGGGGGACTAGCGGGGAGTGGTACCTACGAGCAGTACTTC

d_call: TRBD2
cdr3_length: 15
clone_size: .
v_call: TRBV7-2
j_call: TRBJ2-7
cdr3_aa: CASRYRTSGGYEQYF
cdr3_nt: TGTGCCAGCCGTTACCGGACTAGCGGGGGATACGAGCAGTACTTC

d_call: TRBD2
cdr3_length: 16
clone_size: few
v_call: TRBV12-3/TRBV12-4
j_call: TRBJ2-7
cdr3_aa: CASSSGTSGPRYEQYF
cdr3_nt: TGTGCCAGCAGTTCCGGGACTAGCGGGCCACGGTACGAGCAGTACTTC